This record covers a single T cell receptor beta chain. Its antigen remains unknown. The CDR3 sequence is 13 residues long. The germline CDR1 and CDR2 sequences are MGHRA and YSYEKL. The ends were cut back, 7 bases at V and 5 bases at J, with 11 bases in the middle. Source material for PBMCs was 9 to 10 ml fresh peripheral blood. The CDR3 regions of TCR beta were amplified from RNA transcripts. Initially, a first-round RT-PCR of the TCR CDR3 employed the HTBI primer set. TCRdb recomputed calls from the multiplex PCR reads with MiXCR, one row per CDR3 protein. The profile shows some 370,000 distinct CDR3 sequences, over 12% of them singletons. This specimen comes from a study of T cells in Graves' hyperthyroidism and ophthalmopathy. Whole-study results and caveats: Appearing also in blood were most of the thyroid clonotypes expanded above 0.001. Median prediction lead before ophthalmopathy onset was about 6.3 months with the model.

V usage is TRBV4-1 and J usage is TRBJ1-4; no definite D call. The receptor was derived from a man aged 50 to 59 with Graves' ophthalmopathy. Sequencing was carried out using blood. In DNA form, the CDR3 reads TGCGCCAGCACCTCGGCAGTAAATGAAAAACTGTTTTTT. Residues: CASTSAVNEKLFF.